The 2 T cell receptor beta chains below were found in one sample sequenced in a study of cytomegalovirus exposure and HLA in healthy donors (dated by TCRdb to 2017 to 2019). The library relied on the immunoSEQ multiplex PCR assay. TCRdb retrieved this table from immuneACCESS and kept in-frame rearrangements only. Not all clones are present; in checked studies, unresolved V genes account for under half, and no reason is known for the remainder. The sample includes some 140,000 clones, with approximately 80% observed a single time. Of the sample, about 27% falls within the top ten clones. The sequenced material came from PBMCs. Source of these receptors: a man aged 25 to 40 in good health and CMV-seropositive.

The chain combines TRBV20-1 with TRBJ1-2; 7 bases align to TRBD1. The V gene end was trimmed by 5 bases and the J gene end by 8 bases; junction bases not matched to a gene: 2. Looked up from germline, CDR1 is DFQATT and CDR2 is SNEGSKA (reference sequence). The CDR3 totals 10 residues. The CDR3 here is CSAYRGGYTF. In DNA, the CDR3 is TGCAGTGCTTACAGGGGAGGCTACACCTTC.

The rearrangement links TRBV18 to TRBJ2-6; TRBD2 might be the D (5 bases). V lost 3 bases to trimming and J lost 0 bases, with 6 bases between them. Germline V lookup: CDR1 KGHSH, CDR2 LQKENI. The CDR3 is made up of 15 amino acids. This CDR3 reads CASSPRDSGANVLTF. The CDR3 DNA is TGTGCCAGCTCACCCCGGGACTCTGGGGCCAACGTCCTGACTTTC.